This TCR beta chain is drawn from a study of regulatory T cells in long-lasting Graves disease (dated by TCRdb to 2020 to 2022). Describing the broader study: Antithyroid drugs had been taken for less than 3 months by newly diagnosed Graves' disease patients. Persistent Graves' disease patients were compared with newly diagnosed Graves' disease patients by peripheral blood TCR sequencing and RNA sequencing. The study was registered as a clinical trial and conducted in China. A total of around 35 samples underwent TCR sequencing: around 13 from persistent and approximately 20 from newly diagnosed Graves' disease patients.

Receptor libraries were prepared by multiplex PCR. These reads were obtained on an Illumina HiSeq 4000. iRepertoire HTBI primers and Arm-PCR amplification of CDR3 regions were used to construct TCR beta libraries. PCR products were gel purified before sequencing. For the original study's pipeline: Across samples, approximately 68 TRBV and 13 to 15 TRBJ segments were identified and used for gene usage analysis of CDR3 amino acid clonotypes. Filtered high-quality paired reads were merged into contigs using COPE and FqMerger. BLAST was used to align contigs to IMGT TRBV, TRBD and TRBJ reference genes, with CDR3 defined following IMGT. Clonotypes above 0.1% frequency were classified as highly expanded clones. Repertoire diversity was measured by Shannon entropy, and V-J evenness by the Gini coefficient. A clonotype found in more than one individual was treated as public. The public reads were run again by TCRdb, first through fastp at Q25 and then through MiXCR, and only productive beta chains were kept. When rows share a CDR3 protein, they turn into one entry using the most common DNA and genes. These V and J calls are TCRdb output, not the study's own analysis. The sample contains approximately 390,000 distinct CDR3 sequences, about a sixth of them found a single time. Of the sample, around 20% is held by the ten largest clones.

Concerning this clonotype itself: Its cognate antigen has yet to be identified. No much larger clonotype is one base removed from it; base qualities were not supplied.

In the paper's terms, the time point label means: newly diagnosed GD, antithyroid drugs for less than 3 months. For both TCR sequencing and RNA sequencing, RNA was extracted from PBMCs using TRIzol. Graves' disease was diagnosed according to American Thyroid Association guidelines. Recruitment of patients was carried out at an endocrinology department in Xi'an, China. Each patient gave roughly 8.4 milliliters of peripheral blood, collected in an EDTA anticoagulant tube. Ficoll Paque Plus density gradient separation was used to isolate PBMCs, and no further T cell sorting was performed. An Agilent 2100 Bioanalyzer and agarose gel were used to check RNA quality, while a NanoDrop 2000 measured RNA concentration. Looking up the germline V gene yields CDR1 MDHEN and CDR2 SYDVKM. Germline trimming amounts to 7 bases on V and 4 bases on J, with 7 as the count of junction bases outside the gene matches. Measured from the cysteine to the phenylalanine, the CDR3 is 16 residues long. CDR3 DNA is the only sequence kept; it has 48 bases, read in frame from the first base.

General conclusions and limits of the study: Lower TCR Shannon entropy and fewer highly expanded clones were observed in persistent Graves' disease patients than in newly diagnosed patients, which suggested clonal expansion. Sequencing and analysis were restricted to the TCR beta chain. Peripheral blood alone was examined, since thyroid tissue, which constituted the primary lesion, could not be accessed. Persistent disease showed preferential use of TRBV28, TRBJ1-2 and TRBJ2-5, whereas newly diagnosed disease favored TRBV20-1 and TRBJ2-1. More public clonotypes were shared among persistent patients (roughly 2,900) than among newly diagnosed patients (966). The authors noted that the small sample size was a limitation that may lower accuracy.

In addition, the sample was reused for a study of T cells in Graves' hyperthyroidism and ophthalmopathy. Per the second study: Stable Graves' hyperthyroidism was defined as the absence of progression to ophthalmopathy over 18 months of follow-up. The hyperthyroidism patients were between 18 and 65 years old and newly diagnosed, with a disease duration of less than 2 months. The study excluded patients with uncontrolled infections, other autoimmune diseases, pregnancy or lactation. Diagnoses were established on the basis of clinical symptoms, serum thyroxine and TRAb, thyroid ultrasound, and orbital computed tomography. The first round of RT-PCR for the TCR CDR3 was performed with the HTBI primer set and the Qiagen OneStep RT-PCR kit. Most expanded thyroid clonotypes (frequency above 0.001) were also found in blood, which suggests that blood repertoires may mirror thyroid immune responses. A model built on a 13 V-J signature distinguished ophthalmopathy from stable hyperthyroidism, reaching around 88% sensitivity and under 84% specificity in cross-validation and 80%/75% in testing. In validation, the model predicted progression to ophthalmopathy with roughly 66% sensitivity and approximately 78% specificity, a median of 6.5 months before onset. TCR V-J signatures able to tell the groups apart were searched for in a discovery cohort of 100 or so patients, of whom around 43 had Graves' ophthalmopathy and 55 to 60 had stable Graves' hyperthyroidism. Prospective prediction of ophthalmopathy was tested in an independent validation cohort consisting of 18 to 20 hyperthyroidism patients and 15 or so patients who later progressed to ophthalmopathy. For training and testing, the roughly 97 patients in the discovery cohort were randomly divided in a 7:3 ratio. Thyroid tissue and blood T-cell repertoires from six Graves' hyperthyroidism patients were also compared in the study. After sampling, hyperthyroidism patients received methimazole starting at 30 mg daily, and ophthalmopathy patients received high-dose intravenous methylprednisolone. The libraries were constructed in a second round of multiplex PCR and then size-selected and purified. Paired-end sequencing of the libraries was performed with 100 bp reads on an Illumina HiSeq2000. SOAPnuke was used to process the raw data, throwing out any read that contained adapters or uncalled bases, had a mean Phred below 15, or lacked an exact constant-primer or identifier match. High-quality paired reads were merged with COPE v1.2.5, and unique nucleotide sequences were defined as clonotypes. Clonotypes were aligned to IMGT TRBV, TRBD and TRBJ reference segments using MiTCR v1.1. The analysis included only V-J combinations with a frequency above 0.0001, which together covered roughly 99% of the repertoires. A TCS score was defined as the ratio between F50 (clonal expansion) and ExV (chaos), using BLOSUM62-based TCRdist between CDR3 peptides within each V-J. Welch's t-statistics and random forest reduced several hundred V-J features to 10 to 15, which were used in a naive Bayes classifier (R e1071). No statistical method was used to set the sample size in advance, and investigators knew the group allocation. TCR Vbeta CDR3 sequencing of 120 to 150 peripheral blood samples (roughly 41 ophthalmopathy, 75 to 80 hyperthyroidism and roughly 17 progressor patients) is reported in the paper.

The sample in question was peripheral blood mononuclear cells (PBMCs), obtained at new diagnosis, from a patient treated with antithyroid drugs. The rearranged segments are TRBV28 and TRBJ2-7, with 16 bases aligning to TRBD2. This TCR came from a woman aged 18-35 years with Graves disease. Donor details come from another sample of the same person, matched by shared clones. The nucleotide sequence is given as TGTGCCAGCACCGGGACTAGCGGGGGGGCAGGGTACGAGCAGTACTTC. This codes for CASTGTSGGAGYEQYF.